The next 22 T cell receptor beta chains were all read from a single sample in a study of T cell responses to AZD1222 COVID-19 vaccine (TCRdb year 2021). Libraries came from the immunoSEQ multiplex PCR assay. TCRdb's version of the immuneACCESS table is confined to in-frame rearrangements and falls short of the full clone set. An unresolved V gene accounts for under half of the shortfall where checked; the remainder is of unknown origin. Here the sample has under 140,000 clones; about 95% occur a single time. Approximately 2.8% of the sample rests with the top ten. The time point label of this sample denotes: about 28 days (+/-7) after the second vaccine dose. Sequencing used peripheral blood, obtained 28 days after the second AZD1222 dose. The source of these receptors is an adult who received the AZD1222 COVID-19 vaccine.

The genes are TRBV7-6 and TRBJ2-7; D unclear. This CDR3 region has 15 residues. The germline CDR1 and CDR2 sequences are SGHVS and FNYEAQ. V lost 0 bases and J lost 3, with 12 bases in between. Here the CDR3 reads CASSLASSTNYEQYF. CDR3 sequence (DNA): TGTGCCAGCAGCTTAGCGTCGAGCACCAACTACGAGCAGTACTTC. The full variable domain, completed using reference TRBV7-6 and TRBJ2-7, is GAGVSQSPRYKVTKRGQDVALRCDPISGHVSLYWYRQALGQGPEFLTYFNYEAQQDKSGLPNDRFSAERPEGSISTLTIQRTEQRDSAMYRCASSLASSTNYEQYFGPGTRLTVT.

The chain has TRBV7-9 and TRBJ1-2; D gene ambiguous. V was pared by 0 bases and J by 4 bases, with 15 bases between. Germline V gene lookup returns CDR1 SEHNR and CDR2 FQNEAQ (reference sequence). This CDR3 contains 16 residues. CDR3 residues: CASSLAWVPGPYGYTF. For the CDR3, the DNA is TGTGCCAGCAGCTTAGCGTGGGTTCCGGGCCCCTATGGCTACACCTTC.

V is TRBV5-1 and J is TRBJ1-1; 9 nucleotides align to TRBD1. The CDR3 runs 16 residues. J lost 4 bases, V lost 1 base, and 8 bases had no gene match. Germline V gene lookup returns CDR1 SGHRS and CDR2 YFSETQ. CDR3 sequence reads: CASSLMGTGNPTEAFF. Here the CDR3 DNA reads TGCGCCAGCAGCTTGATGGGGACAGGGAACCCCACTGAAGCTTTCTTT.

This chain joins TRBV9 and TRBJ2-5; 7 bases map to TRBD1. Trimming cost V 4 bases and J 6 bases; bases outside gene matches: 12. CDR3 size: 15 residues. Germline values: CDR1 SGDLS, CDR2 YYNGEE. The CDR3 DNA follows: TGTGCCAGCAGCCAGGGGACAGTAACCGTACAGACCCAGTACTTC. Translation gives CASSQGTVTVQTQYF. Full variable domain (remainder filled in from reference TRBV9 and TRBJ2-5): DSGVTQTPKHLITATGQRVTLRCSPRSGDLSVYWYQQSLDQGLQFLIQYYNGEERAKGNILERFSAQQFPDLHSELNLSSLELGDSALYFCASSQGTVTVQTQYFGPGTRLLVL.

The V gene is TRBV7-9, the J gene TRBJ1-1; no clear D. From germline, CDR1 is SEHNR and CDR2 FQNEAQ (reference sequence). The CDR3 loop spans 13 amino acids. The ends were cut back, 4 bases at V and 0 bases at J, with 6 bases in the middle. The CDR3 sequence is CASSSPVNTEAFF. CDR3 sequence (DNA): TGTGCCAGCAGCTCCCCCGTGAACACTGAAGCTTTCTTT.

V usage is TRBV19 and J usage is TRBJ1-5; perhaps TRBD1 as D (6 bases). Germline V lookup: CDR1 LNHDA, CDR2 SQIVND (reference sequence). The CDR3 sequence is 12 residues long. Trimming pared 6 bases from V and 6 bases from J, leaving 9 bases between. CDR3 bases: TGTGCCAGTAGATCAGGGGTTCAGCCCCAGCATTTT. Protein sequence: CASRSGVQPQHF.

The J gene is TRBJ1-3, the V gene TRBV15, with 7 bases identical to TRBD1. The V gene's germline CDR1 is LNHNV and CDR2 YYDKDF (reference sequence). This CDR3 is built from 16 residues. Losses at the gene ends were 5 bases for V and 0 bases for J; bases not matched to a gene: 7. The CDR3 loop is CATSQRRTGSGNTIYF. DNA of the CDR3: TGTGCCACCAGCCAGAGAAGGACAGGCTCTGGAAACACCATATATTTT.

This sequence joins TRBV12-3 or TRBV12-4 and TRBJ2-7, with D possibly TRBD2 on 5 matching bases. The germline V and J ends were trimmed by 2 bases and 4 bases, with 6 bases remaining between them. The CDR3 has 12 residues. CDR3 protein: CASSLRRYEQYF. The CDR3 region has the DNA TGTGCCAGCAGTTTACGGAGGTACGAGCAGTACTTC.

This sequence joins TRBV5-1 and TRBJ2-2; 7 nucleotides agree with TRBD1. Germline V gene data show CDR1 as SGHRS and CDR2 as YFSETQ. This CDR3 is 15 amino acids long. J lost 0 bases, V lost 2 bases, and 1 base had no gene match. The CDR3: CASSLQGSNTGELFF. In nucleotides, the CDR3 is TGCGCCAGCAGCTTACAGGGGTCGAACACCGGGGAGCTGTTTTTT.

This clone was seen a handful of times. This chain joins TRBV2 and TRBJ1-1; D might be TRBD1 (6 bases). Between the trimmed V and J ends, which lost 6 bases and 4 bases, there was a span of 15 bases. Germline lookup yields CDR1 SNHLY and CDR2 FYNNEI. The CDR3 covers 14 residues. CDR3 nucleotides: TGTGCCAGCAGGTTACAGGGAAGCGGCACTGAAGCTTTCTTT. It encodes CASRLQGSGTEAFF.

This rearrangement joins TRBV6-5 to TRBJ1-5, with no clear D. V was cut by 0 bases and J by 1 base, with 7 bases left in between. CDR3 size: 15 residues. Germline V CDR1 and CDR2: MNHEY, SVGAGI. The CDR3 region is CASSYSSRSNQPQHF. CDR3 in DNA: TGTGCCAGCAGTTACTCGAGCAGAAGCAATCAGCCCCAGCATTTT.

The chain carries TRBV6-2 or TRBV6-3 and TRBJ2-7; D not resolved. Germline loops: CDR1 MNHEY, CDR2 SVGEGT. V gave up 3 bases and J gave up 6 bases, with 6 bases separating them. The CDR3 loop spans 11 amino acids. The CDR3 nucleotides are TGTGCCAGCAGTTATTTTGTCGAGCAGTACTTC. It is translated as CASSYFVEQYF.

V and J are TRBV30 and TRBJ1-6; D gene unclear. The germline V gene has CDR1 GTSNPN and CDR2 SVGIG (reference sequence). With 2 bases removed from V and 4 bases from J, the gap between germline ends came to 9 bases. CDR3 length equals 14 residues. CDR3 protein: CAWSHAGYNSPLHF. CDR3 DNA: TGTGCCTGGAGTCATGCGGGGTATAATTCACCCCTCCACTTT.

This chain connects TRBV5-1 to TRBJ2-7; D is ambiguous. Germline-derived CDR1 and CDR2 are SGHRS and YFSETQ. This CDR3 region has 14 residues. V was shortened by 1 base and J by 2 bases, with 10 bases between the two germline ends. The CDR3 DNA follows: TGCGCCAGCAGCTTGCACGAACTACCCTACGAGCAGTACTTC. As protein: CASSLHELPYEQYF.

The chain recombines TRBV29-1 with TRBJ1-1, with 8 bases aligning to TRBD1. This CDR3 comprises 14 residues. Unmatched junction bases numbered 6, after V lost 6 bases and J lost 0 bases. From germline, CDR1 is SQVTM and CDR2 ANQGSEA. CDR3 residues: CSVDRGFMNTEAFF. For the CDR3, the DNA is TGCAGCGTCGACAGGGGCTTCATGAACACTGAAGCTTTCTTT.

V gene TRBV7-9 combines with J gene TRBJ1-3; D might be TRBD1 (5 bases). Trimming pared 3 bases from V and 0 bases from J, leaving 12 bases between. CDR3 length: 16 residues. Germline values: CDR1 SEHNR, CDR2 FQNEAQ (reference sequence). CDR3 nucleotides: TGTGCCAGCAGCTTGCAGGGTTACAGCTCTGGAAACACCATATATTTT. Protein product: CASSLQGYSSGNTIYF.

The CDR3 DNA follows: TGCGCCAGCAGCTTGGAAGCAGGGGGCGCCTATGGCTACACCTTC. Its protein product is CASSLEAGGAYGYTF. This sequence joins TRBV5-1 and TRBJ1-2, with 8 bases fitting TRBD1. The CDR3 is made up of 15 amino acids. The germline V gene has CDR1 SGHRS and CDR2 YFSETQ. Trimming cost V 0 bases and J 4 bases; bases outside gene matches: 5.

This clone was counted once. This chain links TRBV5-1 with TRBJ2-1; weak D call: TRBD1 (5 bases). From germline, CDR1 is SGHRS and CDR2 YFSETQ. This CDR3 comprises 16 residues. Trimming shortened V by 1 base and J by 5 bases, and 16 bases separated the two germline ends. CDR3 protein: CASSLFAAGYDNEQFF. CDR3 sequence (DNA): TGCGCCAGCAGCTTGTTTGCGGCAGGGTACGACAATGAGCAGTTCTTC.

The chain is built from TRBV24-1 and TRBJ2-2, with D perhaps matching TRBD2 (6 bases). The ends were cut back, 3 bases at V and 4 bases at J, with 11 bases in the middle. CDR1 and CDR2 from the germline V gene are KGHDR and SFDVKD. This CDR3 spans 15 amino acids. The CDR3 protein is CATSDPRSGTGELFF. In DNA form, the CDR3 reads TGTGCCACCAGTGATCCGCGTAGCGGCACCGGGGAGCTGTTTTTT.

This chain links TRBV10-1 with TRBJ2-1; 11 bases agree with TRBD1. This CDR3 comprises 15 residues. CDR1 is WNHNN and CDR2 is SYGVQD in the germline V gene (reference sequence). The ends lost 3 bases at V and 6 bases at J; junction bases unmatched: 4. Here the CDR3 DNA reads TGCGCCAGCAGTGATGGGGGGACAGGGGGCAATGAGCAGTTCTTC. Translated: CASSDGGTGGNEQFF.

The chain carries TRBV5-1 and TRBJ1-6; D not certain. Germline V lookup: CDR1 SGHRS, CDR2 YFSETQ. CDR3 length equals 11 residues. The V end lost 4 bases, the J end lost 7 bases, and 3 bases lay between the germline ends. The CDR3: CASSENSPLHF. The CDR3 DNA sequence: TGCGCCAGCAGCGAGAATTCACCCCTCCACTTT.

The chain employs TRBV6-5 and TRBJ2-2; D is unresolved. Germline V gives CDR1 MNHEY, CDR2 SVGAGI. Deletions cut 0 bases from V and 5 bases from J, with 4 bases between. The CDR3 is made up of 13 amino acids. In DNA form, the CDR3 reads TGTGCCAGCAGTTACTCCGTAACCGGGGAGCTGTTTTTT. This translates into CASSYSVTGELFF.